This T cell receptor beta chain was obtained from a study of early T cells in non-severe SARS-CoV-2 infection. The CDR3 runs 12 residues. Trimming pared 5 bases from V and 4 bases from J, leaving 11 bases between. Germline loops: CDR1 SQVTM, CDR2 ANQGSEA. Each CDR3 protein is one row after TCRdb ran MiXCR on the 5' RACE reads. The sample contains 50,000 to 65,000 distinct CDR3 sequences, about 7.7% of which appear only once. This clonotype was observed many times. The chain recombines TRBV29-1 with TRBJ1-2; no clear D. This TCR was sampled from an adult who was a healthcare worker with PCR-confirmed SARS-CoV-2 infection or an uninfected control (not recorded which). The sample in question was whole blood, obtained at baseline. In DNA form, the CDR3 reads TGCAGCGTTTCGTCCCAGGCCTATGGCTACACCTTC. Residues: CSVSSQAYGYTF.